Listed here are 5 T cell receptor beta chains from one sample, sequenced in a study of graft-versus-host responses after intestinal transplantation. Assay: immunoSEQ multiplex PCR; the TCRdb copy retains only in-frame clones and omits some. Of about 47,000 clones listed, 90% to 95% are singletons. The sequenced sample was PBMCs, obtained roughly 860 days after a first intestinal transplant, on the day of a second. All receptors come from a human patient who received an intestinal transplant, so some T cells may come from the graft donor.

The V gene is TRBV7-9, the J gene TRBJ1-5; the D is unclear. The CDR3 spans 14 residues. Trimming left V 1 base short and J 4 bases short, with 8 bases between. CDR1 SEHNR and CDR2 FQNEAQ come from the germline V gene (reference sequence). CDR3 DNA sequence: TGTGCCAGCAGCTTAGTAGACGGAAATCAGCCCCAGCATTTT. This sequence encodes CASSLVDGNQPQHF. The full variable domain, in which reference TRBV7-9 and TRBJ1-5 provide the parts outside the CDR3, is DTGVSQNPRHKITKRGQNVTFRCDPISEHNRLYWYRQTLGQGPEFLTYFQNEAQLEKSRLLSDRFSAERPKGSFSTLEIQRTEQGDSAMYLCASSLVDGNQPQHFGDGTRLSIL.

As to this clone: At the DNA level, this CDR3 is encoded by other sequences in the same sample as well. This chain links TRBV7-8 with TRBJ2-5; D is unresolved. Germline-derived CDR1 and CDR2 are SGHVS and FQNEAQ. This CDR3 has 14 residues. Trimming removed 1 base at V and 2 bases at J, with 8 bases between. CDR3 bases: TGTGCCAGCAGCTTAGTGACGTTGCAAGAGACCCAGTACTTC. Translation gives CASSLVTLQETQYF.

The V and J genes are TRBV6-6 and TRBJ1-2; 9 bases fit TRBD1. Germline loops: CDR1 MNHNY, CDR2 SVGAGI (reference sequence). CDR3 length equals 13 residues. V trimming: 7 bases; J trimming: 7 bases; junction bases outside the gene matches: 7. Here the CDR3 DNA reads TGTGCCAGCACCGCCGGGACAGGGCGTGGCTACACCTTC. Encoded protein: CASTAGTGRGYTF.

The CDR3 spells CASQFRAGGPDEQFF. CDR3 nucleotides: TGCGCCAGCCAGTTCAGGGCGGGAGGGCCTGACGAGCAGTTCTTC. The chain links TRBV5-1 to TRBJ2-1; TRBD2 matches 9 bases. Losses at the gene ends were 7 bases for V and 10 bases for J; bases not matched to a gene: 15. The CDR3 loop spans 15 amino acids. Germline lookup yields CDR1 SGHRS and CDR2 YFSETQ.

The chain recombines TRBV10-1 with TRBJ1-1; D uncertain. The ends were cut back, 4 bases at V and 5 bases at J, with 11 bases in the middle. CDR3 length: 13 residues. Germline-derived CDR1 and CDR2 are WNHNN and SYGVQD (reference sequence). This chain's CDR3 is CASSVAVGTEAFF. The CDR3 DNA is TGCGCCAGCAGTGTGGCGGTAGGGACTGAAGCTTTCTTT.